This T cell receptor beta chain stems from a study of tumor-infiltrating lymphocytes in primary liver carcinoma. Study-wide context: Subjects consisted of male and female patients aged 30 to 69 years.

Study-level findings and limits: Tumor region pairs outstripped tumor-adjacent and tumor-blood pairs in overlap. A significantly higher top-250-clone fraction was recorded for tumors than for blood (p = 0.039).

Unsorted bulk tissue (about 19-33 mg) underwent RNA and DNA co-extraction. Subjects presented with primary liver carcinoma managed by surgical resection. Germline V gene lookup returns CDR1 SGHRS and CDR2 YFSETQ. The CDR3 sequence is 15 residues long. As concerns this clonotype: Its antigen remains unknown. The junction departs from the called germline gene at one end, perhaps through a read error.

A constant-region primer served to make TCR beta cDNA from about 530 ng total RNA. Nested multiplex PCR, run for three rounds with slightly modified ARM-PCR, yielded TCR beta libraries. The first two PCR rounds, approximately 11 cycles each, used TRBV1-TRBV30 forward primers and a C-beta reverse primer. TCRdb called the multiplex PCR reads again in MiXCR, with one record for every CDR3 protein. The sample lists roughly 120,000 distinct CDR3 sequences; around 70% were seen once. This clonotype was sampled from an older woman with primary liver carcinoma and hepatitis B virus infection. The chain links TRBV5-1 to TRBJ1-1; 9 bases agree with TRBD1. Sequencing was performed on tumor-adjacent normal liver tissue. The CDR3 nucleotides are TGCACCAGCAGCGGGGACAGGGCGAGTTACACTGAGGCTTTCTTT. It codes for CTSSGDRASYTEAFF.